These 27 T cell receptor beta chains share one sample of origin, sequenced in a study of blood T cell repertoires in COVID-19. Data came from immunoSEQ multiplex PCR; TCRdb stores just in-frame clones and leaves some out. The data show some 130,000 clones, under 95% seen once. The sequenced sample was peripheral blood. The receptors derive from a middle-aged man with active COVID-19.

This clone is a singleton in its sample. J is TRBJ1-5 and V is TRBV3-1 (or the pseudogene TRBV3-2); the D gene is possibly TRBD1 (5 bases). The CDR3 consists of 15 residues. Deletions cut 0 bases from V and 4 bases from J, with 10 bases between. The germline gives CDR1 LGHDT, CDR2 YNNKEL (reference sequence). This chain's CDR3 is CASSQDRGKNQPQHF. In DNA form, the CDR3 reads TGTGCCAGCAGCCAAGATAGGGGAAAGAATCAGCCCCAGCATTTT.

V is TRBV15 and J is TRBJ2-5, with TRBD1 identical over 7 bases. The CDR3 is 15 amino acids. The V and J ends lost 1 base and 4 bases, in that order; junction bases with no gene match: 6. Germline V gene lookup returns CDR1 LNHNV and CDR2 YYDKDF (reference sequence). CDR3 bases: TGTGCCACCAGCAGAGCTCCAGGGGGACGAGAGACCCAGTACTTC. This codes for CATSRAPGGRETQYF.

CDR3 coding DNA: TGTGCCAGCAGAGGGACAGCTGGAAACACCATATATTTT. This translates into CASRGTAGNTIYF. The V call is TRBV12-3 or TRBV12-4, the J call TRBJ1-3, with 7 nucleotides matching TRBD1. CDR3 size: 13 residues. With 6 bases clipped from V and 2 bases from J, the junction kept 1 base outside the gene matches.

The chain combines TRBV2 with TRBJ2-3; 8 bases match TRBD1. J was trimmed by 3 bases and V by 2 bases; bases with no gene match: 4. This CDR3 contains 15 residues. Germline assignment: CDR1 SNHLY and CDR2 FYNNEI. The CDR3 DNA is TGTGCCAGCAGTGAAATGGGACAGGCGACAGATACGCAGTATTTT. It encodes CASSEMGQATDTQYF.

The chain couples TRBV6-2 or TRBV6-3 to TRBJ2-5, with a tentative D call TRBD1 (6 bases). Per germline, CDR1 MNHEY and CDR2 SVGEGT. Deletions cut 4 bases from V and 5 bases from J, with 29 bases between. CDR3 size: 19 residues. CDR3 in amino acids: CASSFNPFGAGVGRETQYF. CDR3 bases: TGTGCCAGCAGTTTCAACCCTTTCGGGGCAGGGGTCGGTCGGGAGACCCAGTACTTC.

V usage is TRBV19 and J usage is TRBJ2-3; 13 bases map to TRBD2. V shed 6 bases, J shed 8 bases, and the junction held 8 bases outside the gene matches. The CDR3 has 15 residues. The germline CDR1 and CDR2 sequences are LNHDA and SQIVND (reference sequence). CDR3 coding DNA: TGTGCCAGTAGCACTACTAGCGGGGGGGCGGCTACGCAGTATTTT. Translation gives CASSTTSGGAATQYF.

The CDR3 sequence: CASSPMWSTDTQYF. DNA for the CDR3: TGTGCCAGTAGTCCTATGTGGAGCACAGATACGCAGTATTTT. The chain is built from TRBV19 and TRBJ2-3; D unclear. Between the trimmed V and J ends, which lost 5 bases and 0 bases, there was a span of 9 bases. This CDR3 is 14 amino acids long. Germline assignment: CDR1 LNHDA and CDR2 SQIVND (reference sequence).

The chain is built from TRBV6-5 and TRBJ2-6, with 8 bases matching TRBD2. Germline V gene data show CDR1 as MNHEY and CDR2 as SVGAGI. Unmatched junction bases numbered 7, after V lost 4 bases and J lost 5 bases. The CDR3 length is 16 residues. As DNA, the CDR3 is TGTGCCAGCAGTTTCGGGGGGACTAGGAGGGCCAACGTCCTGACTTTC. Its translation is CASSFGGTRRANVLTF.

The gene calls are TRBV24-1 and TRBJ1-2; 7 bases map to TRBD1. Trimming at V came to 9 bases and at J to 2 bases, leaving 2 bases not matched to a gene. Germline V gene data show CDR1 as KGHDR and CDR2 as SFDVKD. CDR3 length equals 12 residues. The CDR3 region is CATQDRNYGYTF. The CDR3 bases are TGTGCCACCCAGGACAGGAACTATGGCTACACCTTC.

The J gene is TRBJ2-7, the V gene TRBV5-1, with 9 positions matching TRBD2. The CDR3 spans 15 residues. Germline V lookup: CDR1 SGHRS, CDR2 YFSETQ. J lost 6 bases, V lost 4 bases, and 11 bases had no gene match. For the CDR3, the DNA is TGCGCCAGCAGCATCCGGGCGGGAGGGCAGAGCGAGCAGTACGTC. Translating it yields CASSIRAGGQSEQYV.

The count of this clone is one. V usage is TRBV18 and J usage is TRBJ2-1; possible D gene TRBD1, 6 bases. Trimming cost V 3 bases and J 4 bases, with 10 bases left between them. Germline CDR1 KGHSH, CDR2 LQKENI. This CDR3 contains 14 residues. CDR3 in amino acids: CASSPGTQYNEQFF. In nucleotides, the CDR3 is TGTGCCAGCTCACCCGGGACACAGTACAATGAGCAGTTCTTC. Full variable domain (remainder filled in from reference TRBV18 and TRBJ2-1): NAGVMQNPRHLVRRRGQEARLRCSPMKGHSHVYWYRQLPEEGLKFMVYLQKENIIDESGMPKERFSAEFPKEGPSILRIQQVVRGDSAAYFCASSPGTQYNEQFFGPGTRLTVL.

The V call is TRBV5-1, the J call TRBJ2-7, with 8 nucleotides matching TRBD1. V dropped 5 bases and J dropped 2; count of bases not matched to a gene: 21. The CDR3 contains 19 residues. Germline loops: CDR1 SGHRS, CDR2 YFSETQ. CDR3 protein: CASRRLPGGGGAQTYEQYF. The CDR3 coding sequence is TGCGCCAGCAGAAGGTTGCCAGGGGGCGGAGGGGCACAAACCTACGAGCAGTACTTC. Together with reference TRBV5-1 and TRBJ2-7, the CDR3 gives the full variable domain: KAGVTQTPRYLIKTRGQQVTLSCSPISGHRSVSWYQQTPGQGLQFLFEYFSETQRNKGNFPGRFSGRQFSNSRSEMNVSTLELGDSALYLCASRRLPGGGGAQTYEQYFGPGTRLTVT.

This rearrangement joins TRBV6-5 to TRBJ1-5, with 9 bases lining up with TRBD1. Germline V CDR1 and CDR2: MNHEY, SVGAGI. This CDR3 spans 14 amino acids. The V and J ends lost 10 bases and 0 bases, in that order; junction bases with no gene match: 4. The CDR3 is CATLDRGSNQPQHF. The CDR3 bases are TGTGCCACCCTGGACAGGGGTAGCAATCAGCCCCAGCATTTT.

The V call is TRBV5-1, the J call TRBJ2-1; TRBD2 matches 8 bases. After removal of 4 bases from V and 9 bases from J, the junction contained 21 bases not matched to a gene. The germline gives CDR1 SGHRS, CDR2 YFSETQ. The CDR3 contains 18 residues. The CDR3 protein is CASSPSGYSGGPVSEQFF. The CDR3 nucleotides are TGCGCCAGCAGCCCCTCGGGGTATTCGGGGGGGCCTGTTAGTGAGCAGTTCTTC.

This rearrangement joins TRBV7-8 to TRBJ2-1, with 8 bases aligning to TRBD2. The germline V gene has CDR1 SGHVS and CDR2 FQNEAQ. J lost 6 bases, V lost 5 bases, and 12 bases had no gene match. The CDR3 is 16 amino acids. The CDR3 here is CASSGLAHYPGNEQFF. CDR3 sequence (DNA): TGTGCCAGCAGCGGACTAGCTCATTACCCCGGCAATGAGCAGTTCTTC. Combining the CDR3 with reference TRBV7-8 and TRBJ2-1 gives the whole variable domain GAGVSQSPRYKVAKRGQDVALRCDPISGHVSLFWYQQALGQGPEFLTYFQNEAQLDKSGLPSDRFFAERPEGSVSTLKIQRTQQEDSAVYLCASSGLAHYPGNEQFFGPGTRLTVL.

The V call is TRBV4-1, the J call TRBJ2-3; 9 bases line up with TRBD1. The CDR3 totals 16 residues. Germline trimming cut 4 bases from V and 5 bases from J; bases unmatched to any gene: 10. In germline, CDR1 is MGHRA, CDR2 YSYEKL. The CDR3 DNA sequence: TGCGCCAGCAGCCCCCGGACAGGGGAAGGACGAGATACGCAGTATTTT. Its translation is CASSPRTGEGRDTQYF.

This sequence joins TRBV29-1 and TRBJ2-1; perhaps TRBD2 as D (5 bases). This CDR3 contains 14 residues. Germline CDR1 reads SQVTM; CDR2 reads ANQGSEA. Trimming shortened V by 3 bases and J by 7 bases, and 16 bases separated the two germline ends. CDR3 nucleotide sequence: TGCAGCGTTGATACCAACGGGGTGGAGAATGAGCAGTTCTTC. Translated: CSVDTNGVENEQFF.

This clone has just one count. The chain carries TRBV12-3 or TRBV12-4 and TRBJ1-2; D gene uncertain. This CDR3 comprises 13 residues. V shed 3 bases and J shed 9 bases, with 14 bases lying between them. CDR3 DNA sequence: TGTGCCAGCAGTTTTAGTTTAGGGAGGAGCTACACCTTC. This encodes CASSFSLGRSYTF.

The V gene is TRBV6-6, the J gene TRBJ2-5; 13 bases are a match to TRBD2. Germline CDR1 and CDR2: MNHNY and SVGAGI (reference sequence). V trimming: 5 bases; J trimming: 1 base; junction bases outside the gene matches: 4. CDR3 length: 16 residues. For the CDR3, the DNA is TGTGCCAGCAGTCACGGGACTAGCGGGGTCCAAGAGACCCAGTACTTC. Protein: CASSHGTSGVQETQYF.

In DNA form, the CDR3 reads TGTGCCAGCAGTGCAGGGATCTATGGCTACACCTTC. Its translation: CASSAGIYGYTF. The chain uses TRBV25-1 and TRBJ1-2; tentative D call: TRBD1 (5 bases). Germline V lookup: CDR1 MGHDK, CDR2 SYGVNS. The CDR3 is made up of 12 amino acids. Trimming removed 4 bases from V and 4 bases from J, with 7 bases in between.

The CDR3 region has the DNA TGTGCCAGTAGTTTGGGGCCTCCATCTCGCAATCAGCCCCAGCATTTT. Encoded protein: CASSLGPPSRNQPQHF. The chain is built from TRBV19 and TRBJ1-5; TRBD1 might be the D (5 bases). This CDR3 spans 16 amino acids. The germline gives CDR1 LNHDA, CDR2 SQIVND (reference sequence). Trimming stripped 5 bases from V and 2 bases from J, with 16 bases between.

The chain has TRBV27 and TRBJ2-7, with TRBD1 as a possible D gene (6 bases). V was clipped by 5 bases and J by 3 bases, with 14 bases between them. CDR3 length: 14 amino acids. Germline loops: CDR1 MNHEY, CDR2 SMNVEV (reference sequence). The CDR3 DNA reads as TGTGCCAGCAGTCCCGACAGGAACAACTACGAGCAGTACTTC. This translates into CASSPDRNNYEQYF.

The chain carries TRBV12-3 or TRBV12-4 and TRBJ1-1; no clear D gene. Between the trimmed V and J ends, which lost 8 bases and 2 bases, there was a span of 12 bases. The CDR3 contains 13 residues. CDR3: CASRGELNTEAFF. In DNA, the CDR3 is TGTGCCAGCCGGGGAGAACTCAACACTGAAGCTTTCTTT.

The CDR3, as DNA: TGTGCCAGCAGCTTAGGGGTACAGGTCAGGAACACTGAAGCTTTCTTT. Protein sequence: CASSLGVQVRNTEAFF. The chain employs TRBV7-2 and TRBJ1-1; D might be TRBD1 (5 bases). Germline CDR1 SGHTA, CDR2 FQGNSA. V lost 1 base, J lost 1 base, and 13 bases lay in between. The CDR3 sequence is 16 residues long.

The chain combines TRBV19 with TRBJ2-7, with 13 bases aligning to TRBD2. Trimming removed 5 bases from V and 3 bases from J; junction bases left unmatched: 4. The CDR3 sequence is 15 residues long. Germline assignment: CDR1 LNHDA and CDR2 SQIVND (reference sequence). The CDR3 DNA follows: TGTGCCAGTAGTCCCGGACTAGCGGGAGTCTACGAGCAGTACGTC. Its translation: CASSPGLAGVYEQYV.

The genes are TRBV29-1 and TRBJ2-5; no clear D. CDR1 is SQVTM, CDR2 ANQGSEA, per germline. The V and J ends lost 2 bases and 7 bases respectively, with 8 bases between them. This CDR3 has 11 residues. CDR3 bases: TGCAGCGTTGAACTAATGTTGACCCAGTACTTC. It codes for CSVELMLTQYF.

This chain's CDR3 is CASSLGDTEDIQYF. The CDR3 nucleotides are TGTGCCAGCAGCTTGGGGGACACAGAAGACATTCAGTACTTC. V gene TRBV5-4 combines with J gene TRBJ2-4, with TRBD1 as a possible D gene (6 bases). The germline CDR1 and CDR2 sequences are SGHNT and YYREEE (reference sequence). Trimming shortened V by 0 bases and J by 8 bases, and 12 bases separated the two germline ends. This CDR3 spans 14 amino acids.